The 10 T cell receptor beta chains presented below share a single source sample, sequenced in a study of glioma-infiltrating T cells after dendritic cell vaccination. Sequenced by immunoSEQ multiplex PCR; TCRdb stores in-frame clones only, minus some. The table lists around 62,000 clones, 75% to 85% of them singletons. Sequencing used blood, obtained before dendritic cell vaccination. The receptors originated from a human donor with glioblastoma.

The chain uses TRBV11-1 and TRBJ2-2, with TRBD2 matching 9 bases. The CDR3 runs to 15 residues. V shed 1 base and J 4 bases; nucleotides not matched to a gene: 1. The germline V gene has CDR1 SGHAT and CDR2 FQDESV (reference sequence). In DNA, the CDR3 is TGTGCCAGCAGCTTAGATAGCGGGGGCACCGGGGAGCTGTTTTTT. Amino acid sequence: CASSLDSGGTGELFF.

This clone has a handful of counts. The chain links TRBV7-2 to TRBJ2-1, with D perhaps matching TRBD1 (5 bases). V was trimmed by 1 base and J by 2 bases, leaving 18 bases between them. Germline CDR1 and CDR2: SGHTA and FQGNSA. The CDR3 loop spans 18 amino acids. The CDR3 nucleotides read TGTGCCAGCAGCTTAGTACGGTTGGGGCGAGATACCTACAATGAGCAGTTCTTC. This sequence encodes CASSLVRLGRDTYNEQFF.

The genes are TRBV28 and TRBJ2-5; 9 nucleotides align to TRBD1. J gave up 7 bases and V 7 bases, and 13 bases lay outside the gene matches. Germline V gene lookup returns CDR1 MDHEN and CDR2 SYDVKM. CDR3 length equals 15 residues. CDR3 sequence (DNA): TGTGCCAGCACCATGGGGGGGACAGGGTCTAGGACCCAGTACTTC. Its translation: CASTMGGTGSRTQYF.

The V gene is TRBV6-5, the J gene TRBJ2-1, with D unclear. The CDR3 is 11 amino acids. V was cut by 4 bases and J by 7 bases, with 5 bases left in between. CDR1 is MNHEY, CDR2 SVGAGI, per germline. CDR3 in amino acids: CASSSLNEQFF. CDR3 nucleotide sequence: TGTGCCAGCAGTTCCCTAAATGAGCAGTTCTTC.

This chain connects TRBV9 to TRBJ2-1; 8 nucleotides line up with TRBD2. Germline V CDR1 and CDR2: SGDLS, YYNGEE. The CDR3 runs to 15 residues. V lost 0 bases to trimming and J lost 9 bases; unmatched junction nucleotides: 8. The CDR3 DNA sequence: TGTGCCAGCAGCGTAGAGTTAATAGCGGGGACTGAGCAGTTCTTC. Amino acids: CASSVELIAGTEQFF. Variable domain in full (rest from reference TRBV9 and TRBJ2-1): DSGVTQTPKHLITATGQRVTLRCSPRSGDLSVYWYQQSLDQGLQFLIQYYNGEERAKGNILERFSAQQFPDLHSELNLSSLELGDSALYFCASSVELIAGTEQFFGPGTRLTVL.

V is TRBV5-6 and J is TRBJ2-4, with 8 bases that match TRBD2. The junction had 7 bases not matched to a gene; V was cut back by 0 bases and J by 11 bases. CDR3 length: 14 amino acids. Germline V gene lookup returns CDR1 SGHDT and CDR2 YYEEEE. The CDR3 DNA is TGTGCCAGCAGCTTGGCGGGGGGGCCACACGTTCAGTACTTC. Translated: CASSLAGGPHVQYF.

V and J are TRBV2 and TRBJ1-2, with TRBD1 matching 8 bases. This CDR3 region has 13 residues. Trimming removed 7 bases from V and 0 bases from J; junction bases left unmatched: 1. CDR1 SNHLY and CDR2 FYNNEI come from the germline V gene. The CDR3 region is CASKTGANYGYTF. CDR3 DNA: TGTGCCAGCAAGACAGGGGCTAACTATGGCTACACCTTC.

V and J are TRBV5-6 and TRBJ2-1, with 9 bases lining up with TRBD2. The CDR3 covers 15 residues. The V segment lost 6 bases and the J segment 8 bases; nucleotides outside the gene matches: 12. Germline lookup yields CDR1 SGHDT and CDR2 YYEEEE. The CDR3 region has the DNA TGTGCCAGCAACAGTCGCACTAGCGGGTGGGATGAGCAGTTCTTC. It specifies CASNSRTSGWDEQFF.

The rearrangement joins TRBV27 to TRBJ1-5; no reliable D call. Between the trimmed V and J ends, which lost 3 bases and 4 bases, there was a span of 7 bases. The CDR3 length is 13 residues. Germline values: CDR1 MNHEY, CDR2 SMNVEV (reference sequence). CDR3: CASSFGGNQPQHF. As DNA, the CDR3 is TGTGCCAGCAGTTTTGGCGGAAATCAGCCCCAGCATTTT.

This chain links TRBV7-8 with TRBJ1-1; D remains ambiguous. Trimming pared 2 bases from V and 4 bases from J, leaving 14 bases between. The CDR3 spans 15 residues. Per germline, CDR1 SGHVS and CDR2 FQNEAQ. CDR3 nucleotide sequence: TGTGCCAGCAGCTTACTGTTCGGAGGGAGCACTGAAGCTTTCTTT. Amino acids: CASSLLFGGSTEAFF.